Listed below are T cell receptor beta chains from one sample, sequenced in a study of lymphopenia after photon versus proton radiotherapy. Measured with immunoSEQ multiplex PCR; TCRdb has only the in-frame clones, and not every one. The sample holds roughly 58,000 clones, about 90% seen once. The input for sequencing was peripheral blood, taken from a patient treated with proton-based radiotherapy. Receptor source: an elderly man with esophageal cancer. The CDR3 runs from the conserved cysteine through the conserved F or W. The D gene is left open where the match is weak. Clone size is stated in some rows and not others, as once, few, many or a class when expanded.

j_call v_call d_call clone_size cdr3_aa cdr3_nt
TRBJ1-4 TRBV30 TRBD1 NA CAWSDTAQGGEKLFF TGTGCCTGGAGTGACACTGCCCAGGGGGGCGAAAAACTGTTTTTT
TRBJ2-5 TRBV7-2 TRBD2 NA CASSKRLGASGRAETQYF TGTGCCAGCAGCAAGCGGCTAGGCGCTAGCGGGAGGGCGGAGACCCAGTACTTC
TRBJ1-2 TRBV7-9 NA NA CASSSDAPGYTF TGTGCCAGCAGCTCGGACGCGCCCGGCTACACCTTC
TRBJ2-5 TRBV23-1 TRBD1 NA CASGYRDRGSYLQETQYF TGCGCCAGCGGATACAGGGACAGGGGTTCCTATTTACAAGAGACCCAGTACTTC
TRBJ2-7 TRBV30 TRBD2 NA CAWSVSRTSGNWPYEQYF TGTGCCTGGAGTGTCTCCCGGACTAGCGGGAATTGGCCCTACGAGCAGTACTTC
TRBJ2-1 TRBV7-2 NA NA CASSSTRSSYNEQFF TGTGCCAGCAGTAGTACTAGGAGCTCCTACAATGAGCAGTTCTTC
TRBJ2-5 TRBV27 NA few CASGPGGYQVETQYF TGTGCCAGCGGACCAGGAGGGTATCAGGTGGAGACCCAGTACTTC
TRBJ2-3 TRBV7-2 NA NA CASSLGRLTDTQYF TGTGCCAGCAGCTTAGGTAGACTCACAGATACGCAGTATTTT
TRBJ1-5 TRBV7-8 NA NA CASSLGVSGNNQPQHF TGTGCCAGCAGCTTGGGGGTTTCAGGGAACAATCAGCCCCAGCATTTT
TRBJ1-2 TRBV2 NA NA CASSAGFGGYTF TGTGCCAGCAGTGCAGGGTTCGGCGGCTACACCTTC
TRBJ2-7 TRBV9 NA NA CASSVLPDSHSYEQYF TGTGCCAGCAGCGTACTCCCGGACAGTCATTCCTACGAGCAGTACTTC
TRBJ2-7 TRBV7-9 NA NA CASSLVAGTSEQYF TGTGCCAGCAGCTTAGTGGCAGGTACGTCCGAGCAGTACTTC
TRBJ1-1 TRBV5-1 NA NA CASSSAVGDTEAFF TGCGCCAGCAGCTCGGCAGTTGGGGACACTGAAGCTTTCTTT
TRBJ2-3 TRBV5-1 NA once CASSATGTHPDTQYF TGCGCCAGCAGCGCCACCGGGACTCACCCAGATACGCAGTATTTT
TRBJ2-6 TRBV7-9 TRBD1 once CASPRETGDKSGANVLTF TGTGCCAGCCCTAGGGAAACAGGGGATAAGTCTGGGGCCAACGTCCTGACTTTC
TRBJ2-7 TRBV19 NA NA CASSTWSYEQYF TGTGCCAGTAGTACCTGGTCCTACGAGCAGTACTTC
TRBJ2-1 TRBV4-1 TRBD2 NA CASSLGLANEQFF TGCGCCAGCAGCCTGGGACTAGCAAATGAGCAGTTCTTC
TRBJ2-7 TRBV20-1 NA once CSASGSYEQYF TGCAGTGCTAGCGGGAGTTACGAGCAGTACTTC
TRBJ1-6 TRBV19 NA NA CASNSRYNSPLHF TGTGCCAGTAACAGCCGATATAATTCACCCCTCCACTTT
TRBJ2-7 TRBV19 NA once CASRGVYEQYF TGTGCCAGTAGAGGCGTCTACGAGCAGTACTTC
TRBJ1-3 TRBV7-8 TRBD1 NA CASSIWDRAGNTIYF TGTGCCAGCAGCATATGGGACAGGGCTGGAAACACCATATATTTT
TRBJ2-7 TRBV9 TRBD1 NA CASSRQGPSYHEQYF TGTGCCAGCAGCCGACAGGGGCCCTCCTACCACGAGCAGTACTTC
TRBJ2-5 TRBV19 NA NA CASSIYMQETQYF TGTGCCAGTAGTATCTACATGCAAGAGACCCAGTACTTC
TRBJ2-7 TRBV11-2 TRBD1 NA CASRPPGQSSYEQYF TGTGCCAGCAGGCCGCCGGGACAGAGCTCCTACGAGCAGTACTTC
TRBJ2-7 TRBV7-2 TRBD2 NA CASSQEGAGWYEQYF TGTGCCAGCAGCCAGGAGGGAGCGGGGTGGTACGAGCAGTACTTC
TRBJ1-6 TRBV4-1 TRBD1 few CASSQEGTGRNSPLHF TGCGCCAGCAGCCAAGAAGGGACAGGTCGTAATTCACCCCTCCACTTT
TRBJ2-7 TRBV5-4 TRBD1 NA CASSPRTGQGSEQYF TGTGCCAGCAGCCCCAGAACGGGACAGGGTTCCGAGCAGTACTTC